A selection of T cell receptor beta chains follows, all from one sample in a study of blood T cell repertoires in COVID-19. Assay: immunoSEQ multiplex PCR; the TCRdb copy retains only in-frame clones and omits some. The data show roughly 170,000 clones, approximately 84% seen once. Sequenced: peripheral blood. The receptors were sampled from a human donor in a cohort sampled during active COVID-19. CDR3s include the opening cysteine and the closing phenylalanine or tryptophan. Each record gives: J gene, D gene, V gene, clone size, CDR3 DNA, CDR3 protein. D genes are given only for firm matches. Clone size is not always given. Where it is, it says once, few, many or a class for expanded clones.

J: TRBJ1-2
D: TRBD1
V: TRBV5-1
size: .
DNA: TGCGCCAGCAGCCTGGGACAGGGGAGCTATGGCTACATCTTC
CDR3: CASSLGQGSYGYIF

J: TRBJ1-1
D: .
V: TRBV18
size: .
DNA: TGTGCCAGCTCAAGTAATCCTAGGGGGACTGAAGCTTTCTTT
CDR3: CASSSNPRGTEAFF

J: TRBJ2-5
D: TRBD2
V: TRBV19
size: once
DNA: TGTGCCAGAGGTTGCGGGGGGGCACAAGAGACCCAGTACTTC
CDR3: CARGCGGAQETQYF

J: TRBJ2-3
D: .
V: TRBV7-3
size: .
DNA: TGTGCCAGCAGCTCCGGCCTACTTACCAGGGCAGATACGCAGTATTTT
CDR3: CASSSGLLTRADTQYF

J: TRBJ1-4
D: .
V: TRBV28
size: .
DNA: TGTGCCAGCAGTTTTCCGACTTTAGGAGAAAAACTGTTTTTT
CDR3: CASSFPTLGEKLFF

J: TRBJ1-2
D: .
V: TRBV9
size: .
DNA: TGTGCCAGCAGCCCCGTGGGGGGATCTAACTATGGCTACACCTTC
CDR3: CASSPVGGSNYGYTF

J: TRBJ2-7
D: .
V: TRBV6-4
size: .
DNA: TGTGCCAGCAGTGACCTGGACAGACTAAACTACGAGCAGTACTTC
CDR3: CASSDLDRLNYEQYF

J: TRBJ2-5
D: .
V: TRBV27
size: .
DNA: TGTGCCAGCAGCCCCGACCAAGAGACCCAGTACTTC
CDR3: CASSPDQETQYF

J: TRBJ1-2
D: .
V: TRBV4-1
size: .
DNA: TGCGCCAGCAGCCAATGGCAGGCAGCATATGGCTACACCTTC
CDR3: CASSQWQAAYGYTF

J: TRBJ2-7
D: .
V: TRBV9
size: .
DNA: TGTGCCAGCAGCTACCGTGGAGGGGAAACCTACGAGCAGTACTTC
CDR3: CASSYRGGETYEQYF

J: TRBJ1-3
D: TRBD1
V: TRBV6-6
size: .
DNA: TGTGCCAGCAGTTATTCGACAGGGCACGGAAACACCATATATTTT
CDR3: CASSYSTGHGNTIYF

J: TRBJ1-4
D: .
V: TRBV7-9
size: .
DNA: TGTGCCAGCAGCCGTGTCTCGGCTAATGAAAAACTGTTTTTT
CDR3: CASSRVSANEKLFF

J: TRBJ2-7
D: TRBD2
V: TRBV4-1
size: .
DNA: TGCGCCAGCAGCCAACCGACTAGCGGGGGACCCTACGAGCAGTACTTC
CDR3: CASSQPTSGGPYEQYF

J: TRBJ1-5
D: .
V: TRBV28
size: .
DNA: TGTGCCAGCAGTTCGCAGGGCAGCAATCAGCCCCAGCATTTT
CDR3: CASSSQGSNQPQHF

J: TRBJ2-3
D: .
V: TRBV7-3
size: .
DNA: TGTGCCAGCAGCTTGGGTTCAACGGGAGCAGATACGCAGTATTTT
CDR3: CASSLGSTGADTQYF

J: TRBJ2-7
D: TRBD2
V: TRBV9
size: .
DNA: TGTGCCAGCAGCGTAGGTCTAGCGGGGGGAATCTACGAGCAGTACTTC
CDR3: CASSVGLAGGIYEQYF

J: TRBJ2-7
D: TRBD1
V: TRBV13
size: .
DNA: TGTGCCAGCAGCCCGCGGAGACAGGGAAGCTACGAGCAGTACTTC
CDR3: CASSPRRQGSYEQYF

J: TRBJ2-5
D: .
V: TRBV18
size: .
DNA: TGTGCCAGCTCACCATCAAGTGGGCAGGAGACCCAGTACTTC
CDR3: CASSPSSGQETQYF

J: TRBJ2-7
D: TRBD1
V: TRBV4-1
size: .
DNA: TGCGCCAGCAGCCAAGCCGGGACAGGGAACGAGCAGTACTTC
CDR3: CASSQAGTGNEQYF

J: TRBJ2-3
D: .
V: TRBV5-1
size: once
DNA: TGCGCCAGCAGTCCCGGGACACCAGGCACAGATACGCAGTATTTT
CDR3: CASSPGTPGTDTQYF

J: TRBJ2-1
D: TRBD2
V: TRBV15
size: .
DNA: TGTGCCACCAGCCCAAGCGGGGGGGCGGACTACAATGAGCAGTTCTTC
CDR3: CATSPSGGADYNEQFF

J: TRBJ1-4
D: TRBD1
V: TRBV9
size: .
DNA: TGTGCCAGCAGCCTCCGGGACAGACCTAATGAAAAACTGTTTTTT
CDR3: CASSLRDRPNEKLFF

J: TRBJ2-7
D: .
V: TRBV28
size: .
DNA: TGTGCCAGCAGGCAGGGTACATACGAGCAGTACTTC
CDR3: CASRQGTYEQYF

J: TRBJ2-1
D: TRBD2
V: TRBV11-2
size: .
DNA: TGTGCCAGCAGCTTAGGGGTGGGTAGCGGGGGTTACAATGAGCAGTTCTTC
CDR3: CASSLGVGSGGYNEQFF

J: TRBJ1-2
D: .
V: TRBV9
size: .
DNA: TGTGCCAGCAGCCCATTCTCGGAGGAGCGTGGCTACACCTTC
CDR3: CASSPFSEERGYTF

J: TRBJ2-7
D: TRBD1
V: TRBV30
size: .
DNA: TGTGCCTGGAGGGGGACAGGGTCCTACGAGCAGTACTTC
CDR3: CAWRGTGSYEQYF

J: TRBJ2-7
D: TRBD1
V: TRBV4-1
size: .
DNA: TGCGCCAGCAGCCCGAACCCGGGACAGGGAACCTACGAGCAGTACTTC
CDR3: CASSPNPGQGTYEQYF

J: TRBJ1-3
D: .
V: TRBV3-1/TRBV3-2
size: few
DNA: TGTGCCAGCAGCCATTCCGGGACACTCGGGGCAGGAAACACCATATATTTT
CDR3: CASSHSGTLGAGNTIYF